This T cell receptor beta chain was documented in a study of T cell changes during pregnancy in multiple sclerosis. CDR3 size: 14 residues. Trimming at V came to 1 base and at J to 4 bases, leaving 2 bases not matched to a gene. Germline CDR1 MNHNS, CDR2 SASEGT. The table came from immunoSEQ multiplex PCR; TCRdb's copy has only in-frame clones and leaves some out. Among some 95,000 clones listed, roughly 92% were seen once. The rearrangement uses TRBV6-1 and TRBJ1-2; 8 nucleotides match TRBD1. The origin of this receptor is a female donor with multiple sclerosis, enrolled in a pregnancy study. The sample was peripheral blood, taken in the first trimester of pregnancy. CDR3 region: CASSEGQGIYGYTF. In DNA form, the CDR3 reads TGTGCCAGCAGTGAAGGACAGGGGATCTATGGCTACACCTTC.